The 23 T cell receptor beta chains listed next were all sequenced from one sample in a study of T-cell reconstitution after alpha-beta-depleted transplantation in children. Preparing the TCRbeta library involved the use of unique molecular identifiers. TCRdb independently ran MiXCR on the PCR reads; one entry per CDR3 protein. The table lists hundreds of thousands of distinct CDR3 sequences, roughly 15% of them singletons. The sample consisted of PBMCs, mostly from graft donor cells, taken 360 days after TCRalphabeta/CD19-depleted stem cell transplant. These receptors were taken from a boy younger than two who had a stem cell transplant for Wiskott-Aldrich syndrome, so the T cells may come from the graft donor.

This sequence joins TRBV5-1 and TRBJ2-5; D gene ambiguous. The germline V gene has CDR1 SGHRS and CDR2 YFSETQ. The CDR3 loop spans 12 amino acids. The germline V and J ends were trimmed by 0 bases and 4 bases, with 4 bases remaining between them. The CDR3 loop is CASSLGIETQYF. CDR3 nucleotide sequence: TGCGCCAGCAGCTTGGGAATAGAGACCCAGTACTTC.

The V call is TRBV4-3, the J call TRBJ2-7; no definite D call. The CDR3 covers 13 residues. The germline V gene has CDR1 LGHNA and CDR2 YSLEER. The ends were cut back, 0 bases at V and 2 bases at J, with 5 bases in the middle. In DNA, the CDR3 is TGCGCCAGCAGCCAAGAACGGCCCTACGAGCAGTACTTC. Protein: CASSQERPYEQYF.

This clonotype showed up just a few times. The chain is built from TRBV5-1 and TRBJ2-1, with a tentative D call TRBD2 (5 bases). In germline, CDR1 is SGHRS, CDR2 YFSETQ. The CDR3 is 15 residues long. Trimming pared 1 base from V and 3 bases from J, leaving 11 bases between. The CDR3 bases are TGCGCCAGCAGCTTGAGCCTAGCCCTCTACAATGAGCAGTTCTTC. Residues: CASSLSLALYNEQFF. The full variable domain, its missing parts supplied by reference TRBV5-1 and TRBJ2-1, is KAGVTQTPRYLIKTRGQQVTLSCSPISGHRSVSWYQQTPGQGLQFLFEYFSETQRNKGNFPGRFSGRQFSNSRSEMNVSTLELGDSALYLCASSLSLALYNEQFFGPGTRLTVL.

This clonotype has more than one count but fewer than ten. The chain has TRBV18 and TRBJ1-1; D uncertain. Per the germline V gene, CDR1 is KGHSH and CDR2 is LQKENI. The CDR3 is 13 residues long. The germline V and J ends were trimmed by 3 bases and 4 bases, with 9 bases remaining between them. The CDR3 DNA reads as TGTGCCAGCTCACCTGGACTCAGCACTGAAGCTTTCTTT. It encodes CASSPGLSTEAFF.

This clonotype was seen a handful of times. The genes are TRBV29-1 and TRBJ2-3, with a weak D call TRBD1 (5 bases). V dropped 6 bases and J dropped 4 bases, with 11 bases sitting between them. The CDR3 spans 12 residues. The germline gives CDR1 SQVTM, CDR2 ANQGSEA. The CDR3 nucleotides are TGCAGCGTCCAAAAGGGGCCAGATACGCAGTATTTT. Its protein is CSVQKGPDTQYF.

This clonotype was seen just once. J is TRBJ2-2 and V is TRBV21-1; TRBD2, as called in the table, went unchecked against the DNA. TRBV21-1 is a listed pseudogene. The CDR3 runs 18 residues. Written as DNA, the CDR3 is TGTGCCAGCAGCTTCAAAGGACTAGCGGGAGTGAACACCGGGGAGCTGTTTTTT. Protein: CASSFKGLAGVNTGELFF.

This clonotype showed up many times. The chain has TRBV7-8 and TRBJ2-5; D remains ambiguous. Germline V lookup: CDR1 SGHVS, CDR2 FQNEAQ. The CDR3 contains 15 residues. Deletions cut 4 bases from V and 1 base from J, with 13 bases between. CDR3 region: CASSSPKGFQETQYF. In DNA form, the CDR3 reads TGTGCCAGCAGCTCCCCTAAGGGTTTCCAAGAGACCCAGTACTTC.

Comment on this clonotype: At one end the junction does not follow the germline gene, possibly because of a read error. The J gene is TRBJ1-4, the V gene TRBV7-4; 9 bases are a match to TRBD1. The CDR3 has 14 amino acids. The germline V gene has CDR1 SGHVT and CDR2 SQSDAQ. The CDR3 DNA reads as TGTGCCAGCATGGCTTCCGGGACAGGGCCTTATGGGATTTTT. It is translated as CASMASGTGPYGIF. Drawing the rest from reference TRBV7-4 and TRBJ1-4, the complete variable domain is GAGVSQSPRYKVAKRGRDVALRCDSISGHVTLYWYRQTLGQGSEVLTYSQSDAQRDKSGRPSGRFSAERPERSVSTLKIQRTEQGDSAVYLCASMASGTGPYGIFGSGTQLSVL.

This clonotype was recorded a few times. V gene TRBV3-1 combines with J gene TRBJ2-2, with TRBD1 as a possible D gene (5 bases). V was clipped by 0 bases and J by 1 base, with 12 bases between them. Germline assignment: CDR1 LGHDT and CDR2 YNNKEL (reference sequence). CDR3 length equals 17 residues. CDR3 protein: CASSQDQGMWNTGELFF. The CDR3 bases are TGTGCCAGCAGCCAAGATCAGGGTATGTGGAACACCGGGGAGCTGTTTTTT.

The chain couples TRBV28 to TRBJ2-7; D may correspond to TRBD1 or TRBD2 (6 bases each). The CDR3 is 14 residues long. The V and J ends lost 3 bases and 7 bases respectively, with 16 bases between them. In germline, CDR1 is MDHEN, CDR2 SYDVKM. CDR3 coding DNA: TGTGCCAGCAGTTTGGGGGGACAACCTTTTGAGCAGTACTTC. Translation gives CASSLGGQPFEQYF.

V and J are TRBV2 and TRBJ2-3; the D is unclear. The germline gives CDR1 SNHLY, CDR2 FYNNEI. V was pared by 9 bases and J by 6 bases, with 13 bases between. The CDR3 runs to 12 residues. The DNA for the CDR3 is TGTGCCAGAACCACCCTCAGGGATACGCAGTATTTT. This sequence encodes CARTTLRDTQYF.

CDR3 amino acids: CASSWGQLQETQYF. CDR3 coding DNA: TGTGCCAGCAGTTGGGGACAACTCCAAGAGACCCAGTACTTC. This chain connects TRBV6-5 to TRBJ2-5, with a tentative D call TRBD1 (6 bases). The CDR3 contains 14 residues. CDR1 is MNHEY, CDR2 SVGAGI, per germline. V lost 4 bases and J 1 base, leaving 10 bases between the germline ends.

Concerning this clonotype itself: Sequence at one end of the junction differs from germline and may be a read error. The genes are TRBV28 and TRBJ1-5, with D perhaps matching TRBD1 (6 bases). The CDR3 contains 14 residues. The germline gives CDR1 MDHEN, CDR2 SYDVKM. CDR3 loop: CASWRQDGNQLQHF. CDR3 DNA sequence: TGTGCCAGCTGGAGACAGGACGGCAATCAGCTCCAGCATTTT. Full variable domain (remainder filled in from reference TRBV28 and TRBJ1-5): DVKVTQSSRYLVKRTGEKVFLECVQDMDHENMFWYRQDPGLGLRLIYFSYDVKMKEKGDIPEGYSVSREKKERFSLILESASTNQTSMYLCASWRQDGNQLQHFGDGTRLSIL.

The CDR3: CASSRVRGNTLAGGLYNEQFF. The CDR3 nucleotides read TGTGCCAGCAGCCGAGTCCGGGGGAACACGTTAGCGGGAGGGTTGTACAATGAGCAGTTCTTC. The J gene is TRBJ2-1, the V gene TRBV11-2, with 11 bases that match TRBD2. CDR3 length: 21 amino acids. The V gene's germline CDR1 is SGHAT and CDR2 FQNNGV. The trim removed 5 bases at V and 4 bases at J, leaving 22 bases unmatched.

This clonotype was observed a handful of times. This rearrangement joins TRBV2 to TRBJ2-2; D may be TRBD2 (6 bases). V lost 2 bases and J lost 6, with 10 bases in between. The CDR3 has 14 amino acids. CDR1 is SNHLY and CDR2 is FYNNEI in the germline V gene. The CDR3 protein is CASSEIGGAGELFF. CDR3 sequence (DNA): TGTGCCAGCAGTGAAATAGGAGGGGCCGGGGAGCTGTTTTTT.

The sample holds one count of this clonotype. The gene calls are TRBV5-1 and TRBJ2-7, with D perhaps matching TRBD2 (5 bases). Germline-derived CDR1 and CDR2 are SGHRS and YFSETQ. The CDR3 covers 13 residues. Between the trimmed V and J ends, which lost 6 bases and 0 bases, there was a span of 10 bases. This CDR3 reads CASKGTSSYEQYF. CDR3 in DNA: TGCGCCAGCAAGGGAACTAGCTCCTACGAGCAGTACTTC.

The gene calls are TRBV5-5 and TRBJ2-3, with D possibly matching TRBD2 (5 bases). Trimming removed 4 bases from V and 3 bases from J, with 15 bases in between. This CDR3 spans 15 amino acids. Germline CDR1 SGHKS, CDR2 YYEKEE (reference sequence). DNA for the CDR3: TGTGCCAGCAGCAAGGTCGGGGTGGCGACAGATACGCAGTATTTT. Translating gives CASSKVGVATDTQYF. Variable domain in full (rest from reference TRBV5-5 and TRBJ2-3): DAGVTQSPTHLIKTRGQQVTLRCSPISGHKSVSWYQQVLGQGPQFIFQYYEKEERGRGNFPDRFSARQFPNYSSELNVNALLLGDSALYLCASSKVGVATDTQYFGPGTRLTVL.

The V gene is TRBV2, the J gene TRBJ2-3; maybe TRBD2 (6 bases). This CDR3 is 13 amino acids long. From germline, CDR1 is SNHLY and CDR2 FYNNEI. The V gene lost 2 bases and the J gene lost 8 bases, with 11 bases spanning the gap. CDR3 nucleotide sequence: TGTGCCAGCAGTGAACCCCCGCGGGGTACGCAGTATTTT. Encoded protein: CASSEPPRGTQYF.

This clonotype has more than one count but fewer than ten. The rearrangement uses TRBV28 and TRBJ2-2; D remains unclear. This CDR3 contains 12 residues. V gave up 1 base and J gave up 13 bases, with 10 bases separating them. CDR1 is MDHEN and CDR2 is SYDVKM in the germline V gene. CDR3: CASSLYPGVLFF. CDR3 DNA sequence: TGTGCCAGCAGTTTATATCCCGGTGTGCTGTTTTTT.

This chain connects TRBV24-1 to TRBJ2-7; 8 bases align to TRBD2. With 0 bases clipped from V and 5 bases from J, the junction kept 14 bases outside the gene matches. Germline V lookup: CDR1 KGHDR, CDR2 SFDVKD. The length of the CDR3 is 18 residues. CDR3 sequence reads: CATSDLPSGYRKRNEQYF. The CDR3, as DNA: TGTGCCACCAGTGATTTGCCTAGCGGGTACAGGAAGAGGAACGAGCAGTACTTC.

This clonotype was seen many times. The J gene is TRBJ2-5, the V gene TRBV28, with D unclear. The V gene lost 1 base and the J gene lost 3 bases, with 6 bases spanning the gap. The CDR3 runs 13 residues. Per germline, CDR1 MDHEN and CDR2 SYDVKM. The CDR3 loop is CASSLFLEETQYF. For the CDR3, the DNA is TGTGCCAGCAGTTTATTTCTGGAAGAGACCCAGTACTTC.

This clonotype turned up a few times. The chain carries TRBV12-5 and TRBJ2-1, with D possibly called TRBD1 or TRBD2 (6 bases each). The V end was cut by 7 bases, the J end by 0 bases, with 7 bases between. CDR1 and CDR2 from the germline V gene are LGHNT and FRNRAP. The CDR3 spans 13 residues. DNA of the CDR3: TGTGCTAGTGCGGGGGCCTCCTACAATGAGCAGTTCTTC. Its translation is CASAGASYNEQFF.

This clonotype was seen a handful of times. This rearrangement joins TRBV10-3 to TRBJ2-1; 7 positions match TRBD2. This CDR3 contains 15 residues. The V gene's germline CDR1 is ENHRY and CDR2 SYGVKD. With 6 bases clipped from V and 8 bases from J, the junction kept 13 bases outside the gene matches. The CDR3 region is CAIRGGDLPTHEQFF. In DNA, the CDR3 is TGTGCCATCAGGGGGGGGGACCTACCTACACATGAGCAGTTCTTC.